This entry lists 29 T cell receptor beta chains sequenced from one sample in a study of early T cells in non-severe SARS-CoV-2 infection. TCRdb re-derived calls from the 5' RACE reads in MiXCR, one entry per CDR3 protein. The data hold about 64,000 distinct CDR3 sequences, with 4.9% observed a single time. Sequenced: whole blood. The receptors come from an adult who was a healthcare worker with PCR-confirmed SARS-CoV-2 infection or an uninfected control (not recorded which).

Many counts were recorded for this clonotype. V gene TRBV19 combines with J gene TRBJ2-5; the match to TRBD1 covers 9 bases. CDR3 size: 17 residues. Germline V gene sequence: CDR1 LNHDA, CDR2 SQIVND (reference sequence). V dropped 6 bases and J dropped 4; count of bases not matched to a gene: 15. The CDR3 region is CASRYTGGASSSETQYF. The CDR3 DNA reads as TGTGCCAGTAGATATACAGGGGGCGCGTCTTCGTCAGAGACCCAGTACTTC.

Many counts were recorded for this clonotype. The rearrangement links TRBV29-1 to TRBJ2-1; the D is unclear. The CDR3 has 13 residues. Looked up from germline, CDR1 is SQVTM and CDR2 is ANQGSEA. Trimming removed 4 bases at V and 10 bases at J, with 17 bases between. CDR3 sequence (DNA): TGCAGCGTTGTGCTAGGAGTAAGTCAGGAGCAGTTCTTC. It yields the protein CSVVLGVSQEQFF.

Of note for this clonotype: Given a much more abundant clone one base away, this may be a read error. The chain has TRBV29-1 and TRBJ2-3, with D perhaps matching TRBD1 (6 bases). In germline, CDR1 is SQVTM, CDR2 ANQGSEA. The CDR3 totals 13 residues. The CDR3 nucleotides are TGCAGTTCATACAGGGTAGTAGCAGATACGCAGTATTTT. This encodes CSSYRVVADTQYF.

In its sample, this clonotype was seen many times. The rearrangement joins TRBV6-5 to TRBJ2-1; 10 nucleotides align to TRBD2. CDR3 length: 16 amino acids. Germline V gives CDR1 MNHEY, CDR2 SVGAGI. Trimming removed 0 bases from V and 6 bases from J; junction bases left unmatched: 5. CDR3 in amino acids: CASSYSKSGRANEQFF. DNA of the CDR3: TGTGCCAGCAGTTACTCGAAAAGCGGGAGGGCCAATGAGCAGTTCTTC.

This clonotype has at least ten counts. This rearrangement joins TRBV13 to TRBJ1-2, with D perhaps matching TRBD1 (5 bases). The germline gives CDR1 PRHDT, CDR2 FYEKMQ (reference sequence). Trimming shortened V by 4 bases and J by 2 bases, and 8 bases separated the two germline ends. This CDR3 region has 13 residues. The chain's CDR3 is CASSSGTNYGYTF. The CDR3 DNA follows: TGTGCCAGCAGCTCCGGGACGAACTATGGCTACACCTTC.

This clonotype has just a few counts. CDR3 protein: CSARERPGLAAGSYEQYF. Written as DNA, the CDR3 is TGCAGTGCTAGAGAGAGGCCCGGACTAGCGGCGGGGTCCTACGAGCAGTACTTC. J is TRBJ2-7 and V is TRBV20-1; 10 bases are shared with TRBD2. CDR1 and CDR2 (germline): DFQATT, SNEGSKA (reference sequence). J lost 1 base, V lost 0 bases, and 12 bases had no gene match. This CDR3 comprises 18 residues.

The table lists this clonotype with many counts. J is TRBJ2-1 and V is TRBV7-2; D is unresolved. The CDR3 loop spans 15 amino acids. The germline CDR1 and CDR2 sequences are SGHTA and FQGNSA. V gave up 1 base and J gave up 8 bases, with 15 bases separating them. CDR3 residues: CASSLERREFDEQFF. The DNA of the CDR3 is TGTGCCAGCAGCTTAGAAAGGCGAGAATTCGATGAGCAGTTCTTC. The full variable domain, its missing parts supplied by reference TRBV7-2 and TRBJ2-1, is GAGVSQSPSNKVTEKGKDVELRCDPISGHTALYWYRQSLGQGLEFLIYFQGNSAPDKSGLPSDRFSAERTGGSVSTLTIQRTQQEDSAVYLCASSLERREFDEQFFGPGTRLTVL.

This clonotype was observed at least ten times. The V and J genes are TRBV27 and TRBJ1-1; D not certain. Germline V CDR1 and CDR2: MNHEY, SMNVEV (reference sequence). Between the trimmed V and J ends, which lost 7 bases and 4 bases, there was a span of 19 bases. The CDR3 runs 15 residues. The CDR3 nucleotides read TGTGCCAGCACCCAACGGGGAGCAGCAGCCACTGAAGCTTTCTTT. Translating gives CASTQRGAAATEAFF.

This clonotype was seen a few times. V and J are TRBV2 and TRBJ1-1; 8 bases map to TRBD1. The CDR3 spans 16 residues. V lost 2 bases to trimming and J lost 0 bases; unmatched junction nucleotides: 5. CDR1 is SNHLY and CDR2 is FYNNEI in the germline V gene. In DNA form, the CDR3 reads TGTGCCAGCAGTGAATGGGGGACAGGCATGAACACTGAAGCTTTCTTT. Protein: CASSEWGTGMNTEAFF.

This clonotype was counted ten times or more. The chain has TRBV5-4 and TRBJ1-5, with D possibly being TRBD1 (5 bases). Germline lookup yields CDR1 SGHNT and CDR2 YYREEE (reference sequence). The CDR3 runs to 13 residues. The germline V and J ends were trimmed by 4 bases and 2 bases, with 7 bases remaining between them. CDR3: CASSRGGNQPQHF. The DNA of the CDR3 is TGTGCCAGCAGCCGGGGCGGCAATCAGCCCCAGCATTTT.

The table lists this clonotype with many counts. V is TRBV5-4 and J is TRBJ2-4, with 7 bases matching TRBD1. There are 15 residues in the CDR3. From germline, CDR1 is SGHNT and CDR2 YYREEE (reference sequence). J was trimmed by 6 bases and V by 2 bases; bases with no gene match: 8. CDR3 bases: TGTGCCAGCAGCTTAGAAGGGGGCGTTGTAAACATTCAGTACTTC. It encodes CASSLEGGVVNIQYF.

This clonotype has a count of ten or more. The rearrangement joins TRBV18 to TRBJ2-1; no reliable D call. With 3 bases removed from V and 8 bases from J, the gap between germline ends came to 11 bases. Germline loops: CDR1 KGHSH, CDR2 LQKENI. This CDR3 contains 13 residues. CDR3: CASSPPSLDEQFF. DNA for the CDR3: TGTGCCAGCTCACCCCCCTCCCTCGATGAGCAGTTCTTC.

This clonotype was found a few times. The chain combines TRBV3-1 with TRBJ2-3, with 11 nucleotides matching TRBD2. Germline CDR1 LGHDT, CDR2 YNNKEL (reference sequence). CDR3 length: 13 amino acids. V dropped 6 bases and J dropped 11; count of bases not matched to a gene: 7. DNA of the CDR3: TGTGCCAGCAGTCAAACGACTAGCGGGGAGCAGTATTTT. Translated, it gives CASSQTTSGEQYF.

Many counts were recorded for this clonotype. This chain connects TRBV5-1 to TRBJ1-1; weak D call: TRBD1 (5 bases). The germline V gene has CDR1 SGHRS and CDR2 YFSETQ. The germline V and J ends were trimmed by 4 bases and 1 base, with 11 bases remaining between them. The CDR3 has 14 amino acids. CDR3 residues: CASSTQTGNTEAFF. The CDR3 DNA reads as TGCGCCAGCAGCACACAAACAGGGAACACTGAAGCTTTCTTT.

This clonotype showed up many times. This sequence joins TRBV10-3 and TRBJ2-2, with D possibly matching TRBD1 (7 bases). Looked up from germline, CDR1 is ENHRY and CDR2 is SYGVKD. The V end was cut by 4 bases, the J end by 5 bases, with 26 bases between. The CDR3 sequence is 19 residues long. CDR3 sequence (DNA): TGTGCCATCAGTGCCTCAATCGGGACAGCGACTGGGGGGACCGGGGAGCTGTTTTTT. Protein product: CAISASIGTATGGTGELFF.

This clonotype was seen ten or more times. This chain uses TRBV6-6 with TRBJ1-6; no definite D call. This CDR3 is built from 12 residues. V was cut by 11 bases and J by 6 bases, with 11 bases left in between. The V gene's germline CDR1 is MNHNY and CDR2 SVGAGI (reference sequence). The CDR3 loop reads CAVGASNSPLHF. Written as DNA, the CDR3 is TGTGCCGTTGGCGCCAGTAATTCACCCCTCCACTTT.

This clonotype occurred many times. The CDR3 protein is CASALGVGSPLHF. The CDR3 nucleotides read TGCGCCAGCGCTCTAGGGGTTGGCTCACCCCTCCACTTT. J is TRBJ1-6 and V is TRBV5-1, with a tentative D call TRBD1 (5 bases). CDR3 length equals 13 residues. Germline V gene lookup returns CDR1 SGHRS and CDR2 YFSETQ. Trimming shortened V by 7 bases and J by 10 bases, and 15 bases separated the two germline ends.

This clonotype has at least ten counts. The chain links TRBV27 to TRBJ1-2; D gene uncertain. The CDR3 length is 11 residues. V dropped 11 bases and J dropped 2 bases, with 9 bases sitting between them. The germline V gene encodes CDR1 MNHEY and CDR2 SMNVEV (reference sequence). DNA for the CDR3: TGTGCCGCCGCCAGCAACTATGGCTACACCTTC. This sequence encodes CAAASNYGYTF.

This clonotype came up a few times. This chain joins TRBV20-1 and TRBJ1-2, with D perhaps TRBD1 (6 bases). The length of the CDR3 is 15 residues. Germline values: CDR1 DFQATT, CDR2 SNEGSKA (reference sequence). V was clipped by 8 bases and J by 6 bases, with 25 bases between them. This CDR3 reads CSHSFAGVVQNGYTF. CDR3 bases: TGCAGTCACTCCTTTGCAGGGGTAGTACAGAATGGCTACACCTTC.

This clonotype was counted only a few times. The chain carries TRBV7-3 and TRBJ2-2; the D is unclear. The CDR3 has 14 amino acids. Germline V lookup: CDR1 SGHTA, CDR2 FQGTGA. V lost 3 bases and J lost 2, with 7 bases in between. This chain's CDR3 is CASSLAANTGELFF. CDR3 bases: TGTGCCAGCAGCTTGGCAGCAAACACCGGGGAGCTGTTTTTT.

This clonotype has just a few counts. This chain links TRBV9 with TRBJ2-5, with 8 bases lining up with TRBD2. This CDR3 spans 17 amino acids. Germline V gives CDR1 SGDLS, CDR2 YYNGEE. J was trimmed by 1 base and V by 2 bases; bases with no gene match: 10. The CDR3 sequence is CASSVLSGSGAQETQYF. The DNA of the CDR3 is TGTGCCAGCAGCGTCCTGAGCGGGAGTGGGGCCCAAGAGACCCAGTACTTC.

This clonotype was counted ten times or more. The chain joins TRBV6-1 to TRBJ1-5; a possible D gene is TRBD1 (5 bases). The CDR3 is 14 amino acids. Germline-derived CDR1 and CDR2 are MNHNS and SASEGT. Trimming pared 2 bases from V and 7 bases from J, leaving 12 bases between. CDR3 nucleotide sequence: TGTGCCAGCAGTGAATACGGGGCGGAACAGCCCCAGCATTTT. It is translated as CASSEYGAEQPQHF.

This clonotype has a handful of counts. The chain has TRBV18 and TRBJ2-5, with 7 bases matching TRBD1. The CDR3 is 17 residues long. Trimming took 3 bases from V and 3 from J; bases not matched to a gene: 13. Germline V CDR1 and CDR2: KGHSH, LQKENI. CDR3 nucleotides: TGTGCCAGCTCACCTTGGCGGACAGGCCGAGGGGAAGAGACCCAGTACTTC. It codes for CASSPWRTGRGEETQYF.

This clonotype was counted at least ten times. The J gene is TRBJ2-4, the V gene TRBV27; D unclear. Germline assignment: CDR1 MNHEY and CDR2 SMNVEV (reference sequence). Trimming cost V 0 bases and J 0 bases, with 9 bases left between them. This CDR3 is built from 16 residues. The CDR3 region has the DNA TGTGCCAGCAGTTTATCGGGCAGTCTAGCCAAAAACATTCAGTACTTC. This codes for CASSLSGSLAKNIQYF.

To note about this clonotype: One junction end does not reproduce the germline sequence, and a read error may be involved. V gene TRBV10-3 combines with J gene TRBJ2-7, with 8 positions matching TRBD1. Germline assignment: CDR1 ENHRY and CDR2 SYGVKD. This CDR3 contains 14 residues. The CDR3 here is CVISQGQGAYEQYF. Here the CDR3 DNA reads TGTGTCATCAGTCAAGGACAGGGCGCCTACGAGCAGTACTTC.

This clonotype was found many times. The chain links TRBV20-1 to TRBJ2-7; D might be TRBD1 (5 bases). Deletions cut 6 bases from V and 5 bases from J, with 17 bases between. The germline CDR1 and CDR2 sequences are DFQATT and SNEGSKA (reference sequence). The CDR3 consists of 13 residues. The CDR3 spells CSAGRDRANEQYF. CDR3 DNA: TGCAGTGCAGGGCGAGACAGAGCCAACGAGCAGTACTTC.

This clonotype occurred many times. CDR3: CSVRQGSNEKLFF. CDR3 nucleotides: TGCAGCGTACGACAGGGTTCTAATGAAAAACTGTTTTTT. The chain employs TRBV29-1 and TRBJ1-4; 7 nucleotides align to TRBD1. V dropped 6 bases and J dropped 3; count of bases not matched to a gene: 4. This CDR3 contains 13 residues. CDR1 SQVTM and CDR2 ANQGSEA come from the germline V gene.

This clonotype was counted at least ten times. The V and J genes are TRBV20-1 and TRBJ1-1; D remains unclear. Germline CDR1 reads DFQATT; CDR2 reads SNEGSKA (reference sequence). The CDR3 consists of 13 residues. V lost 4 bases and J lost 3, with 12 bases in between. The CDR3 DNA is TGCAGTGCTATATCCGGGATCGACACTGAAGCTTTCTTT. It encodes CSAISGIDTEAFF.

This clonotype was picked up many times. V gene TRBV5-1 combines with J gene TRBJ1-2; D is perhaps TRBD1 (6 bases). Trimming pared 5 bases from V and 2 bases from J, leaving 13 bases between. Germline V CDR1 and CDR2: SGHRS, YFSETQ. This CDR3 has 14 residues. The CDR3 here is CASREPGQNYGYTF. The CDR3 bases are TGCGCCAGCAGGGAGCCGGGACAAAACTATGGCTACACCTTC.